This T cell receptor (beta chain) came from a study of T-cell reconstitution after alpha-beta-depleted transplantation in children. For TCRbeta, the library was prepared with unique molecular identifiers. A single record per CDR3 protein comes from TCRdb applying MiXCR to the PCR reads. Altogether a few hundred thousand distinct CDR3 sequences are present, more than 8% being singletons, with the ten largest covering around 10%. This CDR3 has 16 amino acids. Looked up from germline, CDR1 is SGDLS and CDR2 is YYNGEE. Losses at the gene ends were 1 base for V and 4 bases for J; bases not matched to a gene: 8.

The sequence was collected from a human donor who donated a stem cell graft to a child with SCID. This sequence joins TRBV9 and TRBJ2-1; 7 bases are a match to TRBD2. Specimen: PBMCs from the stem cell graft donor, collected from the stem cell graft. In DNA, the CDR3 is TGTGCCAGCAGCGTATCTCCGAGCGGGATTTACAATGAGCAGTTCTTC. Encoded protein: CASSVSPSGIYNEQFF.